The present T cell receptor (beta chain) was sequenced within a study of cytomegalovirus exposure and HLA in healthy donors. 60 Vbeta and 13 Jbeta primers were used in PCR. Sequencing was performed with immunoSEQ multiplex PCR; in TCRdb, only in-frame clones are kept and a portion is missing. The sample consists of about 97,000 clones, around 72% of them appearing once. Germline assignment: CDR1 MGHRA and CDR2 YSYEKL. This CDR3 spans 15 amino acids. Unmatched junction bases numbered 2, after V lost 0 bases and J lost 3 bases. Only one count was recorded for this clone. The sequencing sample was made of PBMCs. The source of this sequence is a man aged 35 to 55 in good health and CMV-seronegative. This chain uses TRBV4-1 with TRBJ2-7, with TRBD1 matching over 10 bases. The CDR3 bases are TGCGCCAGCAGCCAAGATCGGACAGGGGGCTACGAGCAGTACTTC. Translated, it gives CASSQDRTGGYEQYF.